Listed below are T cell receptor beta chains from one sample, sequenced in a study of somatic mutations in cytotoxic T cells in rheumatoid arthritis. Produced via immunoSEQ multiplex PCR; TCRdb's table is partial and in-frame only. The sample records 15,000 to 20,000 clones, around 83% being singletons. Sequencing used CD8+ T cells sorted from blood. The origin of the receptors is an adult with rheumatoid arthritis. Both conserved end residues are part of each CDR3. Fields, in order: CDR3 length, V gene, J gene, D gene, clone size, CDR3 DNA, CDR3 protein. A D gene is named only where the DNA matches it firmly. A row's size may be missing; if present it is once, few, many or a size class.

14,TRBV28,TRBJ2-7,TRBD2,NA,TGTGCCACTTGCGGGGGGCAGGACGTCATCGAGCAGTACTTC,CATCGGQDVIEQYF
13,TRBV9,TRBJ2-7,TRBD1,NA,TGTGCCAGCAGCCTAAACGGACAGGGCCAGCAGTACTTC,CASSLNGQGQQYF
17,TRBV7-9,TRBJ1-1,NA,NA,TGTGCCAGCAGCTTACGCCCCGGAGAGGCGATGAACACTGAAGCTTTCTTT,CASSLRPGEAMNTEAFF
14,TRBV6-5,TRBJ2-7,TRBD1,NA,TGTGCCAGCAGTTATGGGCAGGGGGCGTACGAGCAGTACTTC,CASSYGQGAYEQYF
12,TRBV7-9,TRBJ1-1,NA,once,TGTGCCAGCGGAGAACAGGGAGACGAAGCTTTCTTT,CASGEQGDEAFF
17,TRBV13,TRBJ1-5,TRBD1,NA,TGTGCCAGCAGCTTAGGCCCGGCAGGGGGGAGCAATCAGCCCCAGCATTTT,CASSLGPAGGSNQPQHF
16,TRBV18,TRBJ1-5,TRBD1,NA,TGTGCCAGCTCACCAGGGAAGGGGGCGATGGATCAGCCCCAGCATTTT,CASSPGKGAMDQPQHF
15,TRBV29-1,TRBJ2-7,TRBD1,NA,TGCAGCGTTGTGGGGCTCACGGGACAGTTCTACGAGCAGTACTTC,CSVVGLTGQFYEQYF
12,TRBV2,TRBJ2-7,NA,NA,TGTGCCACCGAGGTGTACAACTACGAGCAGTACTTC,CATEVYNYEQYF
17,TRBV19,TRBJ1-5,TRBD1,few,TGTGCCAGTAGTAGGGGCTGGACAGGGAGGAGCAATCAGCCCCAGCATTTT,CASSRGWTGRSNQPQHF
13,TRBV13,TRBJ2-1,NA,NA,TGTGCCAGCAGCTTAGAGGAAAACAATGAGCAGTTCTTC,CASSLEENNEQFF
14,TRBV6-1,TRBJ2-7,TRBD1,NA,TGTGCCAGCAGTCATATCCGGGACAGCTACGAGCAGTACTTC,CASSHIRDSYEQYF
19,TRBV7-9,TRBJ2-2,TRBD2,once,TGTGCCAGCAGCTGGGGACTAGCGGGGGGACCCGGCCCTTCGGGGGAGCTGTTTTTT,CASSWGLAGGPGPSGELFF
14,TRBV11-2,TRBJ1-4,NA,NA,TGTGCCAGCAGCTTAGGGGGCACGAATGAAAAACTGTTTTTT,CASSLGGTNEKLFF
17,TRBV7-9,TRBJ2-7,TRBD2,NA,TGTGCCAGCAGCCCCGTACGGCTAGCGGGAGGCTCCTACGAGCAGTACTTC,CASSPVRLAGGSYEQYF
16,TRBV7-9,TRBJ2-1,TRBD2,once,TGTGCCAGCAGCCCGCCCGTTAGACGGGAGGTCAATGAGCAGTTCTTC,CASSPPVRREVNEQFF
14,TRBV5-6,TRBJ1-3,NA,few,TGTGCCAGCAGCTTGAGGGGTCTTGGAAACACCATATATTTT,CASSLRGLGNTIYF
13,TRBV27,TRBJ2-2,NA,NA,TGTGCCAGCAGCCTTACACCGACCGGGGAGCTGTTTTTT,CASSLTPTGELFF
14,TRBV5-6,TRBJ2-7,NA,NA,TGTGCCAGCAGCTTAGCCCAGGGTGGGGACGAGCAGTACTTC,CASSLAQGGDEQYF
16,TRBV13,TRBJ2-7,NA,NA,TGTGCCAGCAGCTTAACAGGTTCTAGCCGGTCCTACGAGCAGTACTTC,CASSLTGSSRSYEQYF
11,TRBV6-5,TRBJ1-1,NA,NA,TGTGCCAGCGGGGGGAGCACTGAAGCTTTCTTT,CASGGSTEAFF
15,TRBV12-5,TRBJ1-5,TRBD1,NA,TGTGCTAGGGGATTACAGGGGGGAGGCAATCAGCCCCAGCATTTT,CARGLQGGGNQPQHF
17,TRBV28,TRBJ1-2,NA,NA,TGTGCCAGCAGTTTTGGCGTGGGGACGTCGGTTAACTATGGCTACACCTTC,CASSFGVGTSVNYGYTF
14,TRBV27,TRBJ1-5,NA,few,TGTGCCAGCCGGCCACCTTATAGCAATCAGCCCCAGCATTTT,CASRPPYSNQPQHF
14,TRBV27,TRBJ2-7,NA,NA,TGTGCCAGCAGCCATTGGGCGGATTCCTACGAGCAGTACTTC,CASSHWADSYEQYF